This entry lists 6 T cell receptor beta chains sequenced from one sample in a study of blood T cell repertoires in COVID-19. TCRdb's table, derived via immunoSEQ multiplex PCR, lists solely in-frame clones and lacks some. Of just over 300,000 clones in the sample, around 87% are singletons; the top ten hold around 4.5%. Specimen: PBMCs or T cells enriched from blood (not recorded which). The receptors shown here come from a woman aged 18-29 years with acute COVID-19.

The chain employs TRBV5-1 and TRBJ2-7; D gene uncertain. The CDR3 is 16 amino acids. Trimming left V 4 bases short and J 2 bases short, with 19 bases between. Looked up from germline, CDR1 is SGHRS and CDR2 is YFSETQ. The CDR3 DNA reads TGCGCCAGCAGCGCCCTCCCTCAAGATCTAACCTACGAGCAGTACTTC. Protein sequence: CASSALPQDLTYEQYF.

The chain couples TRBV18 to TRBJ1-2, with 10 bases identical to TRBD1. In germline, CDR1 is KGHSH, CDR2 LQKENI. V was clipped by 0 bases and J by 1 base; unmatched bases: 11. This CDR3 comprises 19 residues. CDR3 protein: CASSPPQWRQGARNYGYTF. The CDR3 DNA sequence: TGTGCCAGCTCACCACCGCAGTGGAGACAGGGGGCGCGTAACTATGGCTACACCTTC. The full variable domain, completed using reference TRBV18 and TRBJ1-2, is NAGVMQNPRHLVRRRGQEARLRCSPMKGHSHVYWYRQLPEEGLKFMVYLQKENIIDESGMPKERFSAEFPKEGPSILRIQQVVRGDSAAYFCASSPPQWRQGARNYGYTFGSGTRLTVV.

This clone was observed a few times. This chain uses TRBV9 with TRBJ2-7; the match to TRBD1 covers 9 bases. Trimming took 4 bases from V and 5 from J; bases not matched to a gene: 4. The CDR3 covers 13 residues. Germline assignment: CDR1 SGDLS and CDR2 YYNGEE. The CDR3 bases are TGTGCCAGCAGCCTCCGACAGGGGGACGAGCAGTACTTC. Protein product: CASSLRQGDEQYF.

The chain joins TRBV11-1 to TRBJ1-2, with D perhaps TRBD1 (5 bases). V lost 3 bases and J lost 3, with 8 bases in between. From germline, CDR1 is SGHAT and CDR2 FQDESV (reference sequence). The CDR3 runs to 13 residues. DNA for the CDR3: TGTGCCAGCAGCTTGGGCAGGGACTATGGCTACACCTTC. Its protein is CASSLGRDYGYTF.

This clone was seen just once. The rearrangement joins TRBV6-5 to TRBJ2-7; 10 nucleotides align to TRBD2. J lost 0 bases, V lost 5 bases, and 4 bases had no gene match. This CDR3 comprises 15 residues. Germline CDR1 is MNHEY and CDR2 is SVGAGI. CDR3 DNA: TGTGCCAGCAGTAAGACTAGCGGGTTCTCCTACGAGCAGTACTTC. This encodes CASSKTSGFSYEQYF.

The DNA for the CDR3 is TGTGCCAGTAGTCCCAGGGATCGCTGGGGCTACACCTTC. It specifies CASSPRDRWGYTF. The rearrangement links TRBV19 to TRBJ1-2, with a tentative D call TRBD1 (5 bases). The CDR3 totals 13 residues. Per the germline V gene, CDR1 is LNHDA and CDR2 is SQIVND (reference sequence). Trimming pared 5 bases from V and 8 bases from J, leaving 15 bases between.